This entry lists 26 T cell receptor beta chains sequenced from one sample in a study of neurological immune-mediated disorders (dated by TCRdb to between 2019 and 2020). The time point label of this sample denotes: longitudinal time-point 1 (baseline). Library preparation employed 5' RACE. The sequencer listed for this sample is Illumina HiSeq 2500. The public reads were run again by TCRdb, first through fastp at Q25 and then through MiXCR, and only productive beta chains were kept. Rows merge per CDR3 protein into single entries with the most common DNA and genes. Present in this sample are roughly 61,000 distinct CDR3 sequences, about 10% of which were seen just once. Approximately 6.6% of the sample comes from the top ten. Sequencing was done on a sample of PBMCs. These receptor sequences come from a male donor with HTLV-1-associated myelopathy (HAM/TSP).

This clonotype has at least ten counts. J is TRBJ1-2 and V is TRBV5-1; D is unclear. The V gene lost 3 bases and the J gene lost 2 bases, with 11 bases spanning the gap. In germline, CDR1 is SGHRS, CDR2 YFSETQ. The CDR3 consists of 14 residues. The CDR3: CASSSLTENYGYTF. The CDR3 coding sequence is TGCGCCAGCAGCTCCCTGACGGAGAACTATGGCTACACCTTC.

This clonotype was counted ten times or more. The rearrangement uses TRBV12-3 or TRBV12-4 and TRBJ2-6, with a possible D match to TRBD2 (5 bases). This CDR3 has 18 amino acids. The ends were cut back, 7 bases at V and 0 bases at J, with 19 bases in the middle. In DNA, the CDR3 is TGTGCCAGCAACACCCGGGTCGGGGAGAGCTCTGGGGCCAACGTCCTGACTTTC. Protein product: CASNTRVGESSGANVLTF.

This clonotype came up many times. CDR3 bases: TGTGCCAGCAGTCCGGGACAGAACTATGGCTACACCTTC. Its translation is CASSPGQNYGYTF. The chain recombines TRBV28 with TRBJ1-2; 7 bases map to TRBD1. The CDR3 is 13 amino acids. Losses at the gene ends were 5 bases for V and 2 bases for J; bases not matched to a gene: 2. Per germline, CDR1 MDHEN and CDR2 SYDVKM.

This clonotype showed up many times. This sequence joins TRBV7-8 and TRBJ2-1; 9 nucleotides agree with TRBD1. The V gene end was trimmed by 5 bases and the J gene end by 7 bases; junction bases not matched to a gene: 9. The CDR3 contains 15 residues. The germline V gene has CDR1 SGHVS and CDR2 FQNEAQ. The CDR3 DNA is TGTGCCAGCAGCCCGGGGACAGGGTGGGGTAATGAGCAGTTCTTC. This codes for CASSPGTGWGNEQFF.

Ten or more counts support this clonotype. The rearrangement uses TRBV12-3 or TRBV12-4 and TRBJ1-6; 8 nucleotides agree with TRBD1. The length of the CDR3 is 15 residues. After removal of 3 bases from V and 10 bases from J, the junction contained 8 bases not matched to a gene. In nucleotides, the CDR3 is TGTGCCAGCAGTTTGTTGGGGACAGGCTTATCACCCCTCCACTTT. Protein: CASSLLGTGLSPLHF.

This clonotype was observed at least ten times. V gene TRBV10-3 combines with J gene TRBJ2-2; TRBD2 matches 7 bases. The germline V gene has CDR1 ENHRY and CDR2 SYGVKD. V dropped 11 bases and J dropped 5; count of bases not matched to a gene: 23. This CDR3 is 18 amino acids long. The CDR3 spells CAAQAAGTIRTGTGELFF. CDR3 nucleotides: TGTGCCGCCCAAGCCGCTGGGACTATCAGAACGGGAACCGGGGAGCTGTTTTTT.

This clonotype occurred many times. The rearrangement uses TRBV4-3 and TRBJ1-4, with TRBD1 as a possible D gene (5 bases). Germline V gene data show CDR1 as LGHNA and CDR2 as YSLEER. The V end lost 3 bases, the J end lost 4 bases, and 15 bases lay between the germline ends. CDR3 length: 16 amino acids. In DNA form, the CDR3 reads TGCGCCAGCAGCCAGAGGGGAAGGGCTGGTAATGAAAAACTGTTTTTT. Translated, it gives CASSQRGRAGNEKLFF.

The sample holds many counts of this clonotype. V gene TRBV6-6 combines with J gene TRBJ2-3, with 8 bases matching TRBD1. This CDR3 has 13 amino acids. V dropped 2 bases and J dropped 10; count of bases not matched to a gene: 5. The germline CDR1 and CDR2 sequences are MNHNY and SVGAGI (reference sequence). The CDR3 sequence is CASSYTTGGAQYF. CDR3 nucleotide sequence: TGTGCCAGCAGTTACACCACAGGGGGTGCGCAGTATTTT.

This clonotype has at least ten counts. The chain uses TRBV3-1 and TRBJ2-1; tentative D call: TRBD2 (6 bases). Trimming shortened V by 1 base and J by 5 bases, and 9 bases separated the two germline ends. This CDR3 has 14 amino acids. Germline lookup yields CDR1 LGHDT and CDR2 YNNKEL (reference sequence). This chain's CDR3 is CASSQGRAHNEQFF. Written as DNA, the CDR3 is TGTGCCAGCAGCCAAGGGAGGGCTCACAATGAGCAGTTCTTC.

This clonotype was recorded many times. The chain combines TRBV29-1 with TRBJ1-5; D unresolved. V was clipped by 6 bases and J by 4 bases, with 10 bases between them. This CDR3 is built from 12 residues. Germline V lookup: CDR1 SQVTM, CDR2 ANQGSEA. CDR3 in amino acids: CSVQETNQPQHF. CDR3 coding DNA: TGCAGCGTGCAGGAGACGAATCAGCCCCAGCATTTT.

This clonotype was counted at least ten times. The J gene is TRBJ1-1, the V gene TRBV13, with D tentatively TRBD1 (5 bases). V was cut by 4 bases and J by 0 bases, with 15 bases left in between. Germline CDR1 and CDR2: PRHDT and FYEKMQ (reference sequence). The CDR3 extends over 16 amino acids. CDR3 sequence: CASSSQGTVMNTEAFF. The CDR3 DNA sequence: TGTGCCAGCAGCTCCCAGGGCACAGTCATGAACACTGAAGCTTTCTTT.

In its sample, this clonotype was seen many times. The chain links TRBV3-1 to TRBJ2-2; D unresolved. The germline V and J ends were trimmed by 4 bases and 7 bases, with 16 bases remaining between them. Germline CDR1 reads LGHDT; CDR2 reads YNNKEL (reference sequence). This CDR3 contains 15 residues. The CDR3 spells CASSLFSSIGGELFF. The CDR3 DNA follows: TGTGCCAGCAGCCTCTTCTCTTCGATCGGCGGGGAGCTGTTTTTT. The full variable domain, rest sourced from reference TRBV3-1 and TRBJ2-2, is DTAVSQTPKYLVTQMGNDKSIKCEQNLGHDTMYWYKQDSKKFLKIMFSYNNKELIINETVPNRFSPKSPDKAHLNLHINSLELGDSAVYFCASSLFSSIGGELFFGEGSRLTVL.

This clonotype was counted ten times or more. The rearrangement uses TRBV7-2 and TRBJ2-7, with 7 nucleotides matching TRBD1. This CDR3 contains 15 residues. Unmatched junction bases numbered 7, after V lost 5 bases and J lost 0 bases. From germline, CDR1 is SGHTA and CDR2 FQGNSA. CDR3 nucleotide sequence: TGTGCCAGCAGCCCGGGACAGTTAAGCTCCTACGAGCAGTACTTC. Amino acids: CASSPGQLSSYEQYF.

This clonotype was picked up many times. The chain recombines TRBV9 with TRBJ2-5, with D perhaps TRBD1 or TRBD2 (6 bases each). CDR3 length: 16 amino acids. Germline V gene sequence: CDR1 SGDLS, CDR2 YYNGEE. V lost 0 bases and J 4 bases, leaving 16 bases between the germline ends. In nucleotides, the CDR3 is TGTGCCAGCAGCGTAGTTCCCGGGGGCGAAGGAGAGACCCAGTACTTC. This codes for CASSVVPGGEGETQYF.

This chain joins TRBV21-1 and TRBJ1-2. TRBV21-1 has pseudogene status. CDR3 length: 15 residues. The CDR3 DNA follows: TGTGCCAGCAGCAAAGGTAGCAGGAAATGCTATGCCTACACCTTC. Amino acid sequence: CASSKGSRKCYAYTF.

This clonotype was picked up many times. V usage is TRBV7-3 and J usage is TRBJ2-3, with a possible D match to TRBD2 (6 bases). The ends were cut back, 5 bases at V and 2 bases at J, with 11 bases in the middle. The CDR3 length is 14 residues. CDR1 and CDR2 from the germline V gene are SGHTA and FQGTGA. This CDR3 reads CASSPRDFTDTQYF. CDR3 sequence (DNA): TGTGCCAGCAGCCCCCGGGACTTCACAGATACGCAGTATTTT.

This clonotype came up many times. The V gene is TRBV7-9, the J gene TRBJ2-3; weak D call: TRBD1 (5 bases). The CDR3 runs to 13 residues. Germline V gene data show CDR1 as SEHNR and CDR2 as FQNEAQ (reference sequence). The V and J ends lost 5 bases and 4 bases respectively, with 10 bases between them. The CDR3 coding sequence is TGTGCCAGCAGCGCAAAGGGGCCAGATACGCAGTATTTT. Its protein product is CASSAKGPDTQYF.

At least ten counts were recorded for this clonotype. Sequence at one end of the junction differs from germline and may be a read error. The rearrangement uses TRBV12-3 or TRBV12-4 and TRBJ1-2; the match to TRBD1 covers 9 bases. The CDR3 runs 14 residues. The CDR3: CASSLPGQGKLTLF. CDR3 coding DNA: TGTGCCAGCAGTCTCCCAGGACAGGGGAAGTTGACGCTCTTC.

This clonotype was recorded many times. The chain uses TRBV5-1 and TRBJ2-3, with 8 nucleotides matching TRBD2. Germline V lookup: CDR1 SGHRS, CDR2 YFSETQ. After removal of 6 bases from V and 1 base from J, the junction contained 4 bases not matched to a gene. There are 14 residues in the CDR3. The CDR3 region has the DNA TGCGCCAGCATAGATAGCGGGGGCACAGATACGCAGTATTTT. This sequence encodes CASIDSGGTDTQYF.

This rearrangement joins TRBV20-1 to TRBJ1-4; 8 bases are a match to TRBD1. This CDR3 contains 13 residues. Germline lookup yields CDR1 DFQATT and CDR2 SNEGSKA (reference sequence). Germline trimming cut 5 bases from V and 3 bases from J; bases unmatched to any gene: 2. The CDR3 here is CSARQGPNEKLFF. The CDR3 DNA sequence: TGCAGTGCTCGACAGGGGCCTAATGAAAAACTGTTTTTT.

There are many counts of this clonotype. The chain couples TRBV3-1 to TRBJ1-3; 8 bases are a match to TRBD1. The germline CDR1 and CDR2 sequences are LGHDT and YNNKEL (reference sequence). This CDR3 contains 17 residues. V shed 4 bases and J 0 bases; nucleotides not matched to a gene: 8. This CDR3 reads CASSPQGAGISGNTIYF. The CDR3 DNA reads TGTGCCAGCAGCCCGCAGGGGGCAGGGATCTCTGGAAACACCATATATTTT.

The chain uses TRBV4-3 and TRBJ2-7, with TRBD1 matching over 7 bases. The CDR3 is 13 amino acids. Germline CDR1 LGHNA, CDR2 YSLEER. The ends lost 4 bases at V and 5 bases at J; junction bases unmatched: 5. In DNA, the CDR3 is TGCGCCAGCAGCCCAGGGACAGAAAACGAGCAGTACTTC. Protein product: CASSPGTENEQYF.

This clonotype was seen repeatedly, ten times or more. This chain connects TRBV6-2 or TRBV6-3 to TRBJ1-5; 7 bases fit TRBD1. The CDR3 spans 15 residues. From germline, CDR1 is MNHEY and CDR2 SVGEGT. Trimming removed 6 bases from V and 2 bases from J; junction bases left unmatched: 7. The CDR3 nucleotides are TGTGCCAGCAGCAGGGGGGCTTGGGGCAATCAGCCCCAGCATTTT. The encoded protein is CASSRGAWGNQPQHF.

This clonotype was seen repeatedly, ten times or more. This chain connects TRBV5-1 to TRBJ2-1; the match to TRBD1 covers 8 bases. Germline values: CDR1 SGHRS, CDR2 YFSETQ. V shed 6 bases and J 1 base; nucleotides not matched to a gene: 0. The CDR3 sequence is 13 residues long. The CDR3 loop reads CASNRGSYNEQFF. The CDR3 coding sequence is TGCGCCAGCAACAGGGGGTCCTACAATGAGCAGTTCTTC.

This clonotype was detected many times. V usage is TRBV7-2 and J usage is TRBJ2-1; 13 bases fit TRBD2. The junction had 4 bases not matched to a gene; V was cut back by 1 base and J by 4 bases. The CDR3 has 17 amino acids. Looked up from germline, CDR1 is SGHTA and CDR2 is FQGNSA. DNA of the CDR3: TGTGCCAGCAGCTTAGTCCGACTAGCGGGGGGATACAATGAGCAGTTCTTC. It encodes CASSLVRLAGGYNEQFF.

This clonotype was seen ten or more times. V and J are TRBV5-6 and TRBJ2-2, with D possibly being TRBD2 (6 bases). Germline V gene sequence: CDR1 SGHDT, CDR2 YYEEEE. This CDR3 has 15 amino acids. Trimming left V 0 bases short and J 3 bases short, with 9 bases between. The CDR3 reads CASSLDSGHTGELFF. The CDR3 bases are TGTGCCAGCAGCTTGGACAGCGGGCACACCGGGGAGCTGTTTTTT.